The next 7 T cell receptor beta chains were all read from a single sample in a study of T-cell reconstitution after alpha-beta-depleted transplantation in children. Construction of the TCRbeta library involved unique molecular identifiers. Each CDR3 protein gets one entry after TCRdb re-called the PCR reads with MiXCR. This sample has around 600,000 distinct CDR3 sequences, with over 9.5% found just once. The specimen comprised PBMCs from the stem cell graft donor, sampled from the stem cell graft. These receptors originate from a human donor who donated a stem cell graft to a child with acute myeloid leukemia.

A word on this clonotype: The junction departs from germline at one end; a sequencing error may be responsible. The V call is TRBV6-2 or TRBV6-3, the J call TRBJ1-6; 10 bases are shared with TRBD1. CDR1 and CDR2 from the germline V gene are MNHEY and SVGEGT. CDR3 length: 15 amino acids. The CDR3 loop is CASTYGDRGNSPLHF. CDR3 nucleotides: TGTGCCAGCACTTACGGGGACAGGGGCAATTCACCCCTCCACTTT.

This chain joins TRBV7-3 and TRBJ2-3, with D unresolved. Germline-derived CDR1 and CDR2 are SGHTA and FQGTGA. The ends were cut back, 2 bases at V and 6 bases at J, with 12 bases in the middle. This CDR3 contains 14 residues. The CDR3 spells CASSLRRYQDTQYF. The CDR3, as DNA: TGTGCCAGCAGCTTACGACGCTATCAGGATACGCAGTATTTT.

In its sample, this clonotype was seen many times. The J gene is TRBJ2-7, the V gene TRBV10-3, with TRBD2 matching over 13 bases. Germline V gives CDR1 ENHRY, CDR2 SYGVKD. V lost 3 bases to trimming and J lost 3 bases; unmatched junction nucleotides: 5. The CDR3 consists of 16 residues. DNA for the CDR3: TGTGCCATCAGTGAAGTGGGACTAGCGGGACTCTACGAGCAGTACTTC. Translating gives CAISEVGLAGLYEQYF.

This clonotype was seen a handful of times. The V and J genes are TRBV5-1 and TRBJ1-2, with 7 bases identical to TRBD1. The V and J ends lost 4 bases and 0 bases, in that order; junction bases with no gene match: 9. Germline V lookup: CDR1 SGHRS, CDR2 YFSETQ. This CDR3 has 16 amino acids. CDR3 sequence reads: CASSPAYRGANYGYTF. The CDR3 nucleotides are TGCGCCAGCAGCCCAGCTTACAGGGGTGCTAACTATGGCTACACCTTC.

V is TRBV7-2 and J is TRBJ1-5, with 7 bases that match TRBD1. J was trimmed by 0 bases and V by 3 bases; bases with no gene match: 8. The germline gives CDR1 SGHTA, CDR2 FQGNSA. The CDR3 loop spans 17 amino acids. The CDR3 DNA is TGTGCCAGCAGCTTGTCAGGGACAGCTAATAGCAATCAGCCCCAGCATTTT. Encoded protein: CASSLSGTANSNQPQHF.

The V and J genes are TRBV12-3 or TRBV12-4 and TRBJ2-5; TRBD2 is a possible D gene (6 bases). The CDR3 sequence is 13 residues long. V lost 7 bases and J lost 9, with 18 bases in between. This CDR3 reads CASMKYGGGAQYF. The DNA for the CDR3 is TGTGCCAGCATGAAGTACGGCGGAGGGGCCCAGTACTTC.

In this sample, this clonotype turned up a few times. The gene calls are TRBV20-1 and TRBJ2-1; D uncertain. V was clipped by 1 base and J by 8 bases, with 9 bases between them. Germline assignment: CDR1 DFQATT and CDR2 SNEGSKA (reference sequence). CDR3 length: 12 amino acids. The CDR3 DNA reads as TGCAGTGCTAGAGTAACGGTGGATGAGCAGTTCTTC. Its protein product is CSARVTVDEQFF.